This TCR beta chain was captured by sequencing in a study of blood T cell repertoires in COVID-19 (dated by TCRdb to 2020 to 2021). Turning to the overall study: Samples covering the acute and convalescent phases of COVID-19 were provided by collaborators in the United States, Italy and Spain. The prospective study material was composed of cDNA or gDNA derived from T cells, B-cell-depleted T cells, or PBMCs. The dataset comprised deeply sampled blood TCRbeta repertoires from subjects exposed to, actively infected with, or recovered from COVID-19. A freely available public database, intended as a resource for researchers studying the immune response to SARS-CoV-2, is where the repertoires were released. Samples came from the ongoing ImmuneRACE study (first 160 participants) plus 1,254 subjects from 6 global collaborators. A de-identified subject ID, COVID-19 status, age in years and sex were almost always included in the sample metadata. Where HLA class I and class II types were available, the types were taken from metadata supplied by the sample provider, not from assay-based typing.

Participants in the prospective study were aged about 18 to 95 years, lived in approximately 26 United States geographic areas, and enrolled through a virtual design. In the prospective study, participants were assigned to cohorts based on the clinical history participants reported in a screening survey and a study questionnaire. ImmuneRACE Cohort 3 recovered participants were defined by two consecutive negative NP/OP PCR tests, healthcare professional clearance, or symptom resolution. In the prospective study, mobile phlebotomists collected whole blood, serum and a nasopharyngeal or oropharyngeal swab from each participant. Participants in the prospective study had the option to provide additional blood draws and questionnaires over a roughly 2-month period. Before DNA extraction, prospective study blood samples were shipped either frozen or at room temperature. TCRbeta CDR3 regions were amplified from genomic DNA using the immunoSEQ Assay, a bias-controlled multiplex PCR. Per the original workflow: The number of nucleated cells in each sample was estimated by amplification of reference gene primers within the assay. Sequence reads were collapsed and filtered to measure the absolute abundance of every unique TCRbeta CDR3 rearrangement. For each sample, productive Simpson clonality was calculated as the square root of Simpson's diversity index across productive rearrangements. TCRdb limited this immuneACCESS table to in-frame rearrangements with V and J called. A share of clones is missing; checked studies link under half to unresolved V genes, and the rest is unexplained. The DNA gave D and trimming, while V, J and clone size come from that table. Recorded for this sample are over 250,000 clones; around nine tenths of them occurred a single time. Clones ranked in the top ten supply about 2.4% of the sample.

Study-level results and caveats: The quantity of clinical and demographic metadata differed by source and by participant and was supplied without curation.

The CDR3 measures 15 amino acids from cysteine to phenylalanine. Only CDR3 DNA is held: 45 bases, read in frame from base 1. The germline V gene (reference sequence) supplies CDR1 LGHDT and CDR2 YNNKEL. The junction shows trimming of 1 base on V and 8 bases on J, plus 12 bases between the germline ends. Concerning this clone itself: This receptor's antigen is unknown. No qualities accompany the bases; no much larger clone lies one base away.

The receptor's source is a man aged 55 to 70 who had recovered from COVID-19. Material: PBMCs or T cells enriched from blood (not recorded which). Here the chain combines TRBV3-1 (or the pseudogene TRBV3-2) and TRBJ1-6; the best D guess is TRBD1, with 6 bases matching. For the CDR3, the sequence is CASSQATGSYSPLHF. DNA sequence: TGTGCCAGCAGCCAAGCAACAGGGTCGTATTCACCCCTCCACTTT.